Below are 26 T cell receptor beta chains sequenced from a single sample in a study of T cell changes during pregnancy in multiple sclerosis. Only in-frame clones appear in the TCRdb table, and some are missing; sequencing was by immunoSEQ multiplex PCR. The data contain tens of thousands of clones, 80% to 90% of them singletons. The sample consisted of CD4+ T cells from peripheral blood mononuclear cells, taken in the second trimester of pregnancy. The receptors originated from a female donor with multiple sclerosis, enrolled in a pregnancy study.

This clone was counted between two and nine times. The V call is TRBV11-3, the J call TRBJ2-5; D remains unclear. V lost 1 base, J lost 0 bases, and 9 bases lay in between. There are 15 residues in the CDR3. Per germline, CDR1 SGHNT and CDR2 YENEEA. The CDR3 loop is CASSLASGYQETQYF. CDR3 DNA: TGTGCCAGCAGCTTAGCGTCTGGCTACCAAGAGACCCAGTACTTC. Looking up the rest from reference TRBV11-3 and TRBJ2-5 gives the full variable domain: EAGVVQSPRYKIIEKKQPVAFWCNPISGHNTLYWYLQNLGQGPELLIRYENEEAVDDSQLPKDRFSAERLKGVDSTLKIQPAELGDSAVYLCASSLASGYQETQYFGPGTRLLVL.

The chain links TRBV5-1 to TRBJ2-5; 7 bases are a match to TRBD2. Losses at the gene ends were 2 bases for V and 5 bases for J; bases not matched to a gene: 6. Germline V gene sequence: CDR1 SGHRS, CDR2 YFSETQ. CDR3 length: 14 residues. The CDR3 is CASSFTSAGETQYF. CDR3 bases: TGCGCCAGCAGCTTTACTAGCGCCGGGGAGACCCAGTACTTC.

This chain links TRBV19 with TRBJ2-6; D unresolved. Between the trimmed V and J ends, which lost 2 bases and 0 bases, there was a span of 8 bases. This CDR3 has 16 amino acids. The germline CDR1 and CDR2 sequences are LNHDA and SQIVND (reference sequence). This chain's CDR3 is CASSINPGSGANVLTF. Written as DNA, the CDR3 is TGTGCCAGTAGTATAAACCCGGGCTCTGGGGCCAACGTCCTGACTTTC. The full variable domain, its missing parts supplied by reference TRBV19 and TRBJ2-6, is DGGITQSPKYLFRKEGQNVTLSCEQNLNHDAMYWYRQDPGQGLRLIYYSQIVNDFQKGDIAEGYSVSREKKESFPLTVTSAQKNPTAFYLCASSINPGSGANVLTFGAGSRLTVL.

Only one count was recorded for this clone. The gene calls are TRBV19 and TRBJ1-1, with 8 positions matching TRBD1. With 7 bases clipped from V and 5 bases from J, the junction kept 3 bases outside the gene matches. Germline CDR1 LNHDA, CDR2 SQIVND (reference sequence). The CDR3 is made up of 12 amino acids. CDR3 nucleotides: TGTGCCAGTACTGACAGGGGAACTGAAGCTTTCTTT. Protein sequence: CASTDRGTEAFF.

This sequence joins TRBV11-2 and TRBJ2-1, with TRBD1 matching 11 bases. This CDR3 contains 17 residues. Germline CDR1 reads SGHAT; CDR2 reads FQNNGV. The V gene end was trimmed by 7 bases and the J gene end by 4 bases; junction bases not matched to a gene: 12. The CDR3 loop is CASKAPYRDRGYNEQFF. The CDR3 DNA sequence: TGTGCCAGCAAAGCCCCCTACCGGGACAGGGGGTACAATGAGCAGTTCTTC.

The chain employs TRBV27 and TRBJ2-2; 9 positions agree with TRBD1. V lost 2 bases to trimming and J lost 5 bases; unmatched junction nucleotides: 6. This CDR3 has 16 residues. Looked up from germline, CDR1 is MNHEY and CDR2 is SMNVEV (reference sequence). In DNA, the CDR3 is TGTGCCAGCAGTTTACCGCGACAGGGGGGAACCGGGGAGCTGTTTTTT. Its translation is CASSLPRQGGTGELFF.

This chain links TRBV30 with TRBJ1-5; 7 bases fit TRBD1. Per the germline V gene, CDR1 is GTSNPN and CDR2 is SVGIG (reference sequence). The CDR3 has 13 amino acids. Unmatched junction bases numbered 8, after V lost 1 base and J lost 11 bases. The CDR3 spells CAWSGDRDNTQHF. In nucleotides, the CDR3 is TGTGCCTGGAGTGGCGACAGGGATAACACCCAGCATTTT.

V gene TRBV7-9 combines with J gene TRBJ2-2; 11 bases align to TRBD2. The CDR3 is 15 amino acids. The trim removed 6 bases at V and 3 bases at J, leaving 3 bases unmatched. Germline CDR1 and CDR2: SEHNR and FQNEAQ (reference sequence). The CDR3 region has the DNA TGTGCCAGCAGGTCACTAGCGGGAGACACCGGGGAGCTGTTTTTT. It yields the protein CASRSLAGDTGELFF.

The chain recombines TRBV2 with TRBJ2-7; 14 positions agree with TRBD2. V lost 2 bases, J lost 6 bases, and 12 bases stayed unmatched. Germline-derived CDR1 and CDR2 are SNHLY and FYNNEI. This CDR3 comprises 18 residues. CDR3 amino acids: CASSEFPGLAGESVEQYF. DNA of the CDR3: TGTGCCAGCAGTGAATTCCCGGGACTAGCGGGAGAATCCGTCGAGCAGTACTTC.

The rearrangement joins TRBV16 to TRBJ2-7; 7 bases are a match to TRBD1. This CDR3 comprises 13 residues. Germline V gene lookup returns CDR1 KGHSY and CDR2 FQNENV. With 4 bases clipped from V and 2 bases from J, the junction kept 2 bases outside the gene matches. As DNA, the CDR3 is TGTGCCAGCAGCCCCGGGACAGCCTACGAGCAGTACTTC. Its protein is CASSPGTAYEQYF. Full variable domain (missing parts from reference TRBV16 and TRBJ2-7): GEEVAQTPKHLVRGEGQKAKLYCAPIKGHSYVFWYQQVLKNEFKFLISFQNENVFDETGMPKERFSAKCLPNSPCSLEIQATKLEDSAVYFCASSPGTAYEQYFGPGTRLTVT.

The rearrangement joins TRBV6-5 to TRBJ2-1; 7 bases are a match to TRBD2. Per germline, CDR1 MNHEY and CDR2 SVGAGI. V shed 4 bases, J shed 1 base, and the junction held 7 bases outside the gene matches. This CDR3 region has 16 residues. CDR3 sequence: CASSSPQRGSYNEQFF. The CDR3, as DNA: TGTGCCAGCAGTTCCCCCCAGCGGGGATCCTACAATGAGCAGTTCTTC.

The chain has TRBV6-6 and TRBJ2-1, with D unclear. CDR3 size: 12 residues. V lost 5 bases, J lost 6 bases, and 8 bases lay in between. CDR1 and CDR2 (germline): MNHNY, SVGAGI (reference sequence). The DNA of the CDR3 is TGTGCCAGCAGTCCAGTAAGCAATGAGCAGTTCTTC. It is translated as CASSPVSNEQFF.

The chain joins TRBV11-3 to TRBJ1-5; D may be TRBD1 (6 bases). The CDR3 loop spans 19 amino acids. Trimming took off 3 bases at V and 0 bases at J, with 21 bases between the two ends. The V gene's germline CDR1 is SGHNT and CDR2 YENEEA. In DNA, the CDR3 is TGTGCCAGCAGCTTTGGGACGGCCAAAGGGGGATATAGCAATCAGCCCCAGCATTTT. This codes for CASSFGTAKGGYSNQPQHF.

This clone was observed a single time. The chain combines TRBV28 with TRBJ1-3; TRBD1 aligns across 9 bases. V was pared by 3 bases and J by 6 bases, with 3 bases of the junction left unmatched. Germline V gene lookup returns CDR1 MDHEN and CDR2 SYDVKM. CDR3 length: 14 amino acids. The CDR3 reads CASSFHRGLNTIYF. DNA for the CDR3: TGTGCCAGCAGTTTCCACAGGGGGCTAAACACCATATATTTT. Drawing the rest from reference TRBV28 and TRBJ1-3, the complete variable domain is DVKVTQSSRYLVKRTGEKVFLECVQDMDHENMFWYRQDPGLGLRLIYFSYDVKMKEKGDIPEGYSVSREKKERFSLILESASTNQTSMYLCASSFHRGLNTIYFGEGSWLTVV.

The chain is built from TRBV5-1 and TRBJ1-2; TRBD1 matches at 8 bases. V shed 3 bases and J 6 bases; nucleotides not matched to a gene: 4. CDR1 is SGHRS and CDR2 is YFSETQ in the germline V gene. This CDR3 contains 13 residues. This chain's CDR3 is CASSSGTGDGYTF. CDR3 in DNA: TGCGCCAGCAGCTCTGGGACAGGTGATGGCTACACCTTC.

Here the CDR3 DNA reads TGCGCCAGCAGTGAGTCCCTAGCGGGAGTAAAGAAGTTCTTC. It is translated as CASSESLAGVKKFF. The chain joins TRBV10-2 to TRBJ2-1; 10 nucleotides agree with TRBD2. V shed 0 bases and J 14 bases; nucleotides not matched to a gene: 7. CDR1 WSHSY and CDR2 SAAADI come from the germline V gene. The length of the CDR3 is 14 residues.

The V call is TRBV7-9, the J call TRBJ2-3; D is ambiguous. V lost 7 bases, J lost 1 base, and 15 bases lay in between. This CDR3 has 15 amino acids. In germline, CDR1 is SEHNR, CDR2 FQNEAQ (reference sequence). This CDR3 reads CASTPSRHRTDTQYF. CDR3 nucleotides: TGTGCCAGCACCCCGTCCCGACATCGCACAGATACGCAGTATTTT.

V gene TRBV11-2 combines with J gene TRBJ2-4, with D uncertain. CDR3 length equals 14 residues. V was cut by 4 bases and J by 0 bases, with 7 bases left in between. In germline, CDR1 is SGHAT, CDR2 FQNNGV. The CDR3 loop is CASSSRLAKNIQYF. CDR3 bases: TGTGCCAGCAGCTCTAGACTAGCCAAAAACATTCAGTACTTC.

The chain recombines TRBV7-2 with TRBJ2-7; 14 bases agree with TRBD2. The CDR3 is 15 amino acids. The V segment lost 5 bases and the J segment 5 bases; nucleotides outside the gene matches: 5. Germline V gene lookup returns CDR1 SGHTA and CDR2 FQGNSA. The CDR3 is CASSHGLAGGNEQYF. In DNA, the CDR3 is TGTGCCAGCAGCCACGGACTAGCGGGAGGCAACGAGCAGTACTTC.

The genes are TRBV6-1 and TRBJ1-4; TRBD1 might be the D (5 bases). Trimming pared 8 bases from V and 7 bases from J, leaving 11 bases between. The CDR3 length is 12 residues. The germline CDR1 and CDR2 sequences are MNHNS and SASEGT. The CDR3 spells CASGREVEKLFF. CDR3 sequence (DNA): TGTGCCAGCGGCAGGGAGGTTGAAAAACTGTTTTTT.

In DNA, the CDR3 is TGTGCCAGCAGCGTAGTGGCAGGGGGCAAGACAGATACGCAGTATTTT. Translating it yields CASSVVAGGKTDTQYF. The rearrangement links TRBV9 to TRBJ2-3, with TRBD1 matching 8 bases. Trimming removed 0 bases from V and 3 bases from J; junction bases left unmatched: 6. Germline values: CDR1 SGDLS, CDR2 YYNGEE. The CDR3 is made up of 16 amino acids. The entire variable domain, with the rest obtained from reference TRBV9 and TRBJ2-3, is as follows: DSGVTQTPKHLITATGQRVTLRCSPRSGDLSVYWYQQSLDQGLQFLIQYYNGEERAKGNILERFSAQQFPDLHSELNLSSLELGDSALYFCASSVVAGGKTDTQYFGPGTRLTVL.

This chain connects TRBV7-9 to TRBJ1-5, with D uncertain. The germline gives CDR1 SEHNR, CDR2 FQNEAQ (reference sequence). CDR3 size: 14 residues. Trimming shortened V by 5 bases and J by 0 bases, and 8 bases separated the two germline ends. The CDR3 DNA reads TGTGCCAGCAGCGAGCGGGGTAGCAATCAGCCCCAGCATTTT. As protein: CASSERGSNQPQHF. Full variable domain (missing parts from reference TRBV7-9 and TRBJ1-5): DTGVSQNPRHKITKRGQNVTFRCDPISEHNRLYWYRQTLGQGPEFLTYFQNEAQLEKSRLLSDRFSAERPKGSFSTLEIQRTEQGDSAMYLCASSERGSNQPQHFGDGTRLSIL.

The chain recombines TRBV7-9 with TRBJ2-1; perhaps TRBD2 as D (6 bases). Germline V gene sequence: CDR1 SEHNR, CDR2 FQNEAQ (reference sequence). This CDR3 spans 17 amino acids. V lost 2 bases to trimming and J lost 2 bases, with 16 bases between them. The CDR3 DNA reads TGTGCCAGCAGCTTATACGTCGGGGACTTCACCTACAATGAGCAGTTCTTC. Translated, it gives CASSLYVGDFTYNEQFF.

This chain uses TRBV27 with TRBJ2-2; perhaps TRBD2 as D (5 bases). Trimming removed 4 bases at V and 5 bases at J, with 17 bases between. Germline V gene lookup returns CDR1 MNHEY and CDR2 SMNVEV (reference sequence). The CDR3 runs to 16 residues. The CDR3 bases are TGTGCCAGCAGTTCAGCGACTATGTCGGGAACCGGGGAGCTGTTTTTT. It is translated as CASSSATMSGTGELFF.

The chain joins TRBV5-1 to TRBJ2-5; 16 bases are shared with TRBD2. The CDR3 has 18 residues. V trimming: 4 bases; J trimming: 5 bases; junction bases outside the gene matches: 11. Looked up from germline, CDR1 is SGHRS and CDR2 is YFSETQ. The DNA of the CDR3 is TGCGCCAGCAGCCTGGGGACTAGCGGGAGGGCCGGGGATGAGACCCAGTACTTC. It specifies CASSLGTSGRAGDETQYF.

The genes are TRBV30 and TRBJ1-2; 7 bases line up with TRBD1. V dropped 0 bases and J dropped 5; count of bases not matched to a gene: 6. CDR3 length: 14 residues. Germline V gene sequence: CDR1 GTSNPN, CDR2 SVGIG (reference sequence). CDR3 region: CAWSVKRGRYGYTF. CDR3 bases: TGTGCCTGGAGTGTCAAAAGGGGGCGGTATGGCTACACCTTC. The full variable domain, in which reference TRBV30 and TRBJ1-2 provide the parts outside the CDR3, is SQTIHQWPATLVQPVGSPLSLECTVEGTSNPNLYWYRQAAGRGLQLLFYSVGIGQISSEVPQNLSASRPQDRQFILSSKKLLLSDSGFYLCAWSVKRGRYGYTFGSGTRLTVV.